This is a list of T cell receptor beta chains from one sample in a study of cytomegalovirus exposure and HLA in healthy donors. Libraries were prepared by immunoSEQ multiplex PCR; TCRdb keeps only in-frame clonotypes and omits some of them. The sample lists around 130,000 clones, around 80% occurring once. The specimen was PBMCs. The receptors were gathered from a man aged 35 to 55 in good health and CMV-seronegative. CDR3s include the opening cysteine and the closing phenylalanine or tryptophan. D genes are given only for firm matches. Expanded clones get a size class; other rows say once, few or many, or leave the size out.

.	TRBD1	TRBV5-6	TRBJ2-5	CASSLGPGQGPQETQYF	TGTGCCAGCAGCTTGGGCCCGGGACAGGGGCCTCAAGAGACCCAGTACTTC
.	TRBD2	TRBV9	TRBJ2-1	CASSAPKPGLAAHNEQFF	TGTGCCAGCAGCGCGCCCAAACCGGGACTAGCGGCCCACAATGAGCAGTTCTTC
few	TRBD2	TRBV7-9	TRBJ2-5	CASSVNQREGPGETQYF	TGTGCCAGCAGCGTGAACCAGCGGGAGGGCCCGGGTGAGACCCAGTACTTC
.	TRBD1	TRBV27	TRBJ2-7	CASSLMTGGYEQYF	TGTGCCAGCAGTTTAATGACAGGGGGCTACGAGCAGTACTTC
.	TRBD1	TRBV9	TRBJ1-6	CASSVEPGQGAYNSPLHF	TGTGCCAGCAGCGTAGAGCCCGGACAGGGGGCGTATAATTCACCCCTCCACTTT
.	TRBD2	TRBV2	TRBJ2-3	CAGQLGVAGVLDTQYF	TGTGCCGGTCAACTAGGGGTAGCGGGAGTCCTAGATACGCAGTATTTT
.	TRBD2	TRBV18	TRBJ2-7	CASSPRMLAGSTYEQYF	TGTGCCAGCTCACCACGTATGCTAGCGGGGTCCACCTACGAGCAGTACTTC
few	.	TRBV7-8	TRBJ1-2	CASSPLVLQGVYGYTF	TGTGCCAGCAGCCCACTCGTCCTTCAAGGGGTGTATGGCTACACCTTC
.	.	TRBV6-6	TRBJ2-2	CASSTITGELLF	TGTGCCAGCAGTACTATAACCGGGGAGCTGCTTTTT
.	.	TRBV4-1	TRBJ2-2	CASSQVQGTGELFF	TGCGCCAGCAGCCAAGTTCAGGGTACCGGGGAGCTGTTTTTT
.	.	TRBV6-5	TRBJ2-5	CASSYSGTQQETQYF	TGTGCCAGCAGTTACTCCGGGACACAGCAAGAGACCCAGTACTTC
.	TRBD1	TRBV11-3	TRBJ2-6	CASSWDRGRSGANVLTF	TGTGCCAGCAGTTGGGACAGGGGGCGGTCTGGGGCCAACGTCCTGACTTTC
.	TRBD1	TRBV7-9	TRBJ2-3	CASSRDRESDTQYF	TGTGCCAGCAGCCGTGACAGGGAATCAGATACGCAGTATTTT
.	TRBD2	TRBV4-1	TRBJ2-7	CASSQESTAGEVQFRKQYF	TGCGCCAGCAGCCAAGAAAGTACAGCGGGAGAGGTACAATTCAGGAAGCAGTACTTC
.	.	TRBV2	TRBJ2-2	CASSGTTNTGELFF	TGTGCCAGCAGTGGGACAACGAACACCGGGGAGCTGTTTTTT
.	.	TRBV7-6	TRBJ1-5	CASSFGGREPQHF	TGTGCCAGCAGCTTCGGGGGGCGGGAGCCCCAGCATTTT
.	.	TRBV19	TRBJ1-2	CASSEQGNYGYTF	TGTGCCAGTAGTGAACAGGGAAACTATGGCTACACCTTC
.	.	TRBV19	TRBJ2-1	CASSVTGYYEQFF	TGTGCCAGTAGTGTCACAGGGTACTATGAGCAGTTCTTC
.	TRBD1	TRBV7-7	TRBJ2-2	CASSLAVTGNGGELFF	TGTGCCAGCAGCTTAGCAGTGACAGGGAACGGCGGGGAGCTGTTTTTT
.	TRBD1	TRBV5-4	TRBJ2-5	CASSAGQGPETQYF	TGTGCCAGCAGCGCGGGACAGGGGCCGGAGACCCAGTACTTC
.	TRBD1	TRBV19	TRBJ2-2	CASSLYRGRTGELFF	TGTGCCAGTAGTCTGTACAGGGGGAGGACCGGGGAGCTGTTTTTT
.	TRBD2	TRBV10-3	TRBJ2-1	CAISESSGRDNEQFF	TGTGCCATCAGTGAGTCTAGCGGGAGGGACAATGAGCAGTTCTTC
.	.	TRBV9	TRBJ2-1	CASSVVAQSLHKDEQFF	TGTGCCAGCAGCGTAGTAGCTCAAAGCCTACATAAAGATGAGCAGTTCTTC
.	TRBD1	TRBV15	TRBJ2-4	CATKATGGLNIQYF	TGTGCCACCAAAGCGACAGGGGGCCTGAACATTCAGTACTTC
.	TRBD2	TRBV29-1	TRBJ2-7	CSVVPGTSGYSYEQYF	TGCAGCGTTGTGCCCGGAACTAGCGGATACTCCTACGAGCAGTACTTC
once	.	TRBV15	TRBJ2-7	CATSRDLGSVYEQYF	TGTGCCACCAGCAGAGATCTAGGTTCGGTCTACGAGCAGTACTTC
.	TRBD1	TRBV19	TRBJ2-2	CASSFRRDRGDTGELFF	TGTGCCAGTAGTTTCCGCCGGGACAGGGGTGACACCGGGGAGCTGTTTTTT
.	TRBD2	TRBV7-9	TRBJ2-5	CASSFTSANLETQYF	TGTGCCAGCAGCTTCACTAGCGCCAACCTGGAAACCCAGTACTTC
.	.	TRBV28	TRBJ2-1	CASSLPDYYNEQFF	TGTGCCAGCAGCCTACCCGACTATTACAATGAGCAGTTCTTC
once	.	TRBV6-5	TRBJ1-4	CASSDSYNEKLFF	TGTGCCAGCAGTGACTCCTATAATGAAAAACTGTTTTTT
.	.	TRBV19	TRBJ2-7	CASRQGGEQYF	TGTGCCAGTAGACAGGGTGGCGAGCAGTACTTC
.	TRBD2	TRBV6-4	TRBJ2-3	CASSDSRGGQDTQYF	TGTGCCAGCAGTGACTCGCGGGGGGGCCAAGATACGCAGTATTTT
.	.	TRBV10-3	TRBJ1-1	CAISDRSTFTEAFF	TGTGCCATCAGTGATCGGAGTACATTCACTGAAGCTTTCTTT
.	TRBD2	TRBV5-4	TRBJ2-1	CASSFLTSGGNNEQFF	TGTGCCAGCAGCTTCTTGACTAGCGGGGGCAACAATGAGCAGTTCTTC
few	TRBD1	TRBV27	TRBJ1-2	CASSWTGGNGYTF	TGTGCCAGCAGTTGGACAGGGGGTAATGGCTACACCTTC
.	.	TRBV25-1	TRBJ2-3	CASSESFRDTQYF	TGTGCCAGCAGTGAATCTTTCAGAGATACGCAGTATTTT
few	.	TRBV4-3	TRBJ2-3	CASSQVPQFTDTQYF	TGCGCCAGCAGCCAAGTCCCCCAATTTACAGATACGCAGTATTTT